This T cell receptor (beta chain) was recovered during a study of blood T cell repertoires in COVID-19. Germline V gene lookup returns CDR1 LGHNA and CDR2 YSLEER. J gave up 2 bases and V 3 bases, and 3 bases lay outside the gene matches. The CDR3 has 15 amino acids. This clone was detected only a few times. Profiled with immunoSEQ multiplex PCR; TCRdb holds only in-frame clones, not every one. The sample has 130,000 to 150,000 clones, around 80% seen once. The sample consisted of peripheral blood. This TCR derives from a man aged 55 to 69 with active or convalescent COVID-19. The J gene is TRBJ2-1, the V gene TRBV4-3; 8 nucleotides line up with TRBD2. The CDR3 loop reads CASSQGLGPYNEQFF. In DNA, the CDR3 is TGCGCCAGCAGCCAGGGACTAGGGCCCTACAATGAGCAGTTCTTC.